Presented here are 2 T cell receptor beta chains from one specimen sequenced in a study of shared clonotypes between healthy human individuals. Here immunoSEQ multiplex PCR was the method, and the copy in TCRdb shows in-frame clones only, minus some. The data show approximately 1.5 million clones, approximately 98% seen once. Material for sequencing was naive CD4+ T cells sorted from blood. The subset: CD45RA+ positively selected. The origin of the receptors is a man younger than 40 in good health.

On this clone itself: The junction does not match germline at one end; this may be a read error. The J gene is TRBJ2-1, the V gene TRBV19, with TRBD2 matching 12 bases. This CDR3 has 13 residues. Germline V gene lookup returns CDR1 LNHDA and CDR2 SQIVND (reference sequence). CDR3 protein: CASSGLAGGPSIF. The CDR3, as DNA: TGTGCCAGTAGTGGGCTAGCGGGAGGGCCTTCAATCTTC.

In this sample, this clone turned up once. The DNA of the CDR3 is TGTGCCAGCTCACCATCACTAGCGGTGTATGCCGGGGAGCTGTTTTTT. Protein sequence: CASSPSLAVYAGELFF. The chain links TRBV18 to TRBJ2-2; the match to TRBD2 covers 8 bases. Germline V gene data show CDR1 as KGHSH and CDR2 as LQKENI. Trimming took 2 bases from V and 6 from J; bases not matched to a gene: 8. The CDR3 is 16 residues long.